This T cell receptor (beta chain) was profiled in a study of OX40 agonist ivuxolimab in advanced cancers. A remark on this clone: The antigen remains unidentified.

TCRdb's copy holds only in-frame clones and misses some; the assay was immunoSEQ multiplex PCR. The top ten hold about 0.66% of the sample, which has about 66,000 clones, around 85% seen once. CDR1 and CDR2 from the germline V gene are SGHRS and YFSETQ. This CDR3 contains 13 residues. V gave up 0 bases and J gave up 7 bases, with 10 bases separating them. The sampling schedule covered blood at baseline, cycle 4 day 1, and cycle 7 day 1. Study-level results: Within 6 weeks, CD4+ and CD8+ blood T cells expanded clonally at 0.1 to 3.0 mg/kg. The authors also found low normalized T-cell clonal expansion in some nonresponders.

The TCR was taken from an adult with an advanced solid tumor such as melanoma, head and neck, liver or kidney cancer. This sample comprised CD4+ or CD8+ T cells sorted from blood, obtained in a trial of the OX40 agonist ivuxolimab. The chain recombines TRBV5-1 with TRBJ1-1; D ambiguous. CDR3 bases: TGCGCCAGCAGCTTGGAGCGTGTGGATGAAGCTTTCTTT. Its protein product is CASSLERVDEAFF.